Reported below is one T cell receptor (beta chain). Within the sample, other DNA sequences also encode this same CDR3. The data are from a study of T cell responses to AZD1222 COVID-19 vaccine. The assay was immunoSEQ multiplex PCR, and TCRdb's table has in-frame clones only and misses some. This table has roughly 120,000 clones, approximately 94% appearing once. Trimming left V 0 bases short and J 4 bases short, with 5 bases between. Per germline, CDR1 SGHRS and CDR2 YFSETQ. The CDR3 is 13 amino acids. Sequences were derived from peripheral blood, sampled 28 days after the second AZD1222 dose. The rearrangement joins TRBV5-1 to TRBJ1-5; D is unclear. The sequence came from an adult who received the AZD1222 COVID-19 vaccine. The DNA for the CDR3 is TGCGCCAGCAGCTTGGGGCTGAATCAGCCCCAGCATTTT. It specifies CASSLGLNQPQHF.